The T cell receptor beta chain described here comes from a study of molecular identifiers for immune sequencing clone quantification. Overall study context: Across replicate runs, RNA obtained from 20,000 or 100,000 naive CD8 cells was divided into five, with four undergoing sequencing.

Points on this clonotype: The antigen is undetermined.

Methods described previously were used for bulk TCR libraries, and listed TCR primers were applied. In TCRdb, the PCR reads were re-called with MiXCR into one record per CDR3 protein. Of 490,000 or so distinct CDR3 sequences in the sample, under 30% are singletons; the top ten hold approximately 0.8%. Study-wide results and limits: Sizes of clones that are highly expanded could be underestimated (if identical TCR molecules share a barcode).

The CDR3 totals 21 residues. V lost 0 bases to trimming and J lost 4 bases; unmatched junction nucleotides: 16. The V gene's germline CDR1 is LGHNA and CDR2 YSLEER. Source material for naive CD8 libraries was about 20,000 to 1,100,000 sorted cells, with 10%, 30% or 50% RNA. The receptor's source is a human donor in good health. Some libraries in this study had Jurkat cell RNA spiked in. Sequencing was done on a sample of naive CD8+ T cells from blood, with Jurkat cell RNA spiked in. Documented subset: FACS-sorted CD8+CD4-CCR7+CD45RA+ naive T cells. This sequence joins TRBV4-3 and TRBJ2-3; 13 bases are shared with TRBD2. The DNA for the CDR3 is TGCGCCAGCAGCCAAGACCCAGAAATGGGACTAGCGGGGCCCCAGGCAGATACGCAGTATTTT. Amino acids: CASSQDPEMGLAGPQADTQYF.